Below, 27 T cell receptor beta chains from the same sample are listed, as sequenced in a study of graft-versus-host responses after intestinal transplantation. These receptors are not linked to any known antigen. Assay: immunoSEQ multiplex PCR; the TCRdb copy retains only in-frame clones and omits some. The table has 38,000 or so clones, roughly 96% seen once. The specimen comprised unstimulated CD8+ T cells sorted from spleen or lymph node cells, sampled before transplant. The receptors come from a human donor who was the organ donor for an intestinal transplant.

The rearrangement joins TRBV5-1 to TRBJ2-1, with D maybe TRBD2 (5 bases). Germline CDR1 and CDR2: SGHRS and YFSETQ. The CDR3 has 13 amino acids. V was pared by 0 bases and J by 7 bases, with 8 bases between. CDR3: CASSLVTGNEQFF. For the CDR3, the DNA is TGCGCCAGCAGCTTGGTTACGGGAAATGAGCAGTTCTTC.

This rearrangement joins TRBV7-3 to TRBJ2-1, with 13 bases lining up with TRBD2. Germline V gene data show CDR1 as SGHTA and CDR2 as FQGTGA. Unmatched junction bases numbered 8, after V lost 5 bases and J lost 4 bases. The CDR3 extends over 17 amino acids. CDR3 sequence reads: CASSPTTSGGVYNEQFF. In nucleotides, the CDR3 is TGTGCCAGCAGCCCCACCACTAGCGGGGGGGTTTACAATGAGCAGTTCTTC.

The chain links TRBV7-3 to TRBJ2-1; 12 bases are shared with TRBD2. V lost 5 bases and J lost 5; bases outside the gene matches: 4. The germline CDR1 and CDR2 sequences are SGHTA and FQGTGA. The CDR3 has 15 amino acids. CDR3 loop: CASSLTSGGNNEQFF. Written as DNA, the CDR3 is TGTGCCAGCAGCCTGACTAGCGGGGGCAACAATGAGCAGTTCTTC.

The V and J genes are TRBV4-2 and TRBJ2-3; 8 bases match TRBD2. V lost 4 bases and J lost 4; bases outside the gene matches: 7. The CDR3 has 15 amino acids. CDR1 and CDR2 from the germline V gene are LGHNA and YNFKEQ. CDR3 residues: CASSRAGGASDTQYF. As DNA, the CDR3 is TGTGCCAGCAGCCGCGCGGGGGGCGCTTCAGATACGCAGTATTTT.

DNA for the CDR3: TGTGCCAGCAGCCTAGGACTAGCGGGGGTATCTGAGCAGTTCTTC. Translated, it gives CASSLGLAGVSEQFF. This chain joins TRBV7-8 and TRBJ2-1; TRBD2 matches 13 bases. The CDR3 sequence is 15 residues long. CDR1 is SGHVS and CDR2 is FQNEAQ in the germline V gene. V shed 5 bases and J 9 bases; nucleotides not matched to a gene: 7.

The rearrangement uses TRBV7-9 and TRBJ1-6; unclear D gene. Looked up from germline, CDR1 is SEHNR and CDR2 is FQNEAQ (reference sequence). The germline V and J ends were trimmed by 1 base and 0 bases, with 7 bases remaining between them. The CDR3 length is 16 residues. The CDR3 DNA reads TGTGCCAGCAGCTTAGGGACGGACTCCTATAATTCACCCCTCCACTTT. It codes for CASSLGTDSYNSPLHF.

This clone occurred once. J is TRBJ2-1 and V is TRBV4-3; D gene unclear. The CDR3 loop spans 13 amino acids. Germline loops: CDR1 LGHNA, CDR2 YSLEER. Deletions cut 0 bases from V and 6 bases from J, with 6 bases between. This CDR3 reads CASSQDNSNEQFF. In DNA, the CDR3 is TGCGCCAGCAGCCAAGATAACTCCAATGAGCAGTTCTTC.

The chain has TRBV2 and TRBJ1-1; the match to TRBD1 covers 9 bases. In germline, CDR1 is SNHLY, CDR2 FYNNEI. This CDR3 comprises 17 residues. After removal of 6 bases from V and 3 bases from J, the junction contained 14 bases not matched to a gene. CDR3 coding DNA: TGTGCCAGCAGCACCCTGGACAGGGGATGGGGTGACACTGAAGCTTTCTTT. The encoded protein is CASSTLDRGWGDTEAFF.

V and J are TRBV7-8 and TRBJ2-2, with 9 positions matching TRBD2. The CDR3 runs to 16 residues. The germline CDR1 and CDR2 sequences are SGHVS and FQNEAQ. Trimming at V came to 1 base and at J to 6 bases, leaving 6 bases not matched to a gene. The CDR3 loop is CASSLVAGVLSGELFF. As DNA, the CDR3 is TGTGCCAGCAGCTTAGTAGCGGGGGTTCTGTCCGGGGAGCTGTTTTTT.

V gene TRBV9 combines with J gene TRBJ2-1, with 7 bases that match TRBD1. Germline V gene data show CDR1 as SGDLS and CDR2 as YYNGEE. V shed 4 bases and J 4 bases; nucleotides not matched to a gene: 11. The CDR3 is 16 amino acids. In DNA, the CDR3 is TGTGCCAGCAGCATTCACCGGGACAGAAGTTACAATGAGCAGTTCTTC. Translation: CASSIHRDRSYNEQFF.

This chain joins TRBV27 and TRBJ2-2; D is unresolved. The germline gives CDR1 MNHEY, CDR2 SMNVEV (reference sequence). V dropped 0 bases and J dropped 6 bases, with 2 bases sitting between them. The CDR3 runs 12 residues. The CDR3: CASSLSAGELFF. The CDR3 region has the DNA TGTGCCAGCAGTTTATCGGCCGGGGAGCTGTTTTTT.

The chain uses TRBV29-1 and TRBJ1-2; TRBD1 is a possible D gene (5 bases). Trimming removed 4 bases from V and 4 bases from J, with 10 bases in between. CDR1 and CDR2 (germline): SQVTM, ANQGSEA. CDR3 length equals 12 residues. The CDR3 spells CSVGRGIYGYTF. The DNA of the CDR3 is TGCAGCGTTGGGCGGGGGATCTATGGCTACACCTTC.

This clone turned up a few times. This chain joins TRBV19 and TRBJ1-5; D gene uncertain. CDR3 length: 13 residues. The V end lost 3 bases, the J end lost 3 bases, and 6 bases lay between the germline ends. The V gene's germline CDR1 is LNHDA and CDR2 SQIVND (reference sequence). CDR3 coding DNA: TGTGCCAGTAGTATCGGGGTCAATCAGCCCCAGCATTTT. This gives the protein CASSIGVNQPQHF.

The V call is TRBV27, the J call TRBJ2-7, with a tentative D call TRBD2 (6 bases). Germline V CDR1 and CDR2: MNHEY, SMNVEV (reference sequence). Between the trimmed V and J ends, which lost 7 bases and 5 bases, there was a span of 15 bases. The CDR3 extends over 13 amino acids. In DNA, the CDR3 is TGTGCCAGCACCCCTGGGGGGACCGACGAGCAGTACTTC. This translates into CASTPGGTDEQYF.

The V call is TRBV5-1, the J call TRBJ2-7; 11 nucleotides align to TRBD2. Germline-derived CDR1 and CDR2 are SGHRS and YFSETQ. This CDR3 contains 15 residues. J was trimmed by 4 bases and V by 0 bases; bases with no gene match: 3. CDR3 sequence (DNA): TGCGCCAGCAGCTTGGGACTAGCGGGGATTTACGAGCAGTACTTC. Translating gives CASSLGLAGIYEQYF.

The count of this clone is one. V usage is TRBV15 and J usage is TRBJ2-1, with 9 bases lining up with TRBD1. CDR3 length: 19 amino acids. The ends lost 3 bases at V and 3 bases at J; junction bases unmatched: 15. Per the germline V gene, CDR1 is LNHNV and CDR2 is YYDKDF (reference sequence). The CDR3 coding sequence is TGTGCCACCAGCAGCCCCCGGGACAGGGAAGTTGCCCACTACAATGAGCAGTTCTTC. This translates into CATSSPRDREVAHYNEQFF.

The chain recombines TRBV28 with TRBJ2-3, with 7 bases fitting TRBD2. The CDR3 totals 14 residues. After removal of 6 bases from V and 2 bases from J, the junction contained 5 bases not matched to a gene. The germline CDR1 and CDR2 sequences are MDHEN and SYDVKM. The CDR3 DNA follows: TGTGCCAGCAGAGAGCGGGGTTTCACAGATACGCAGTATTTT. It is translated as CASRERGFTDTQYF.

The rearrangement links TRBV7-9 to TRBJ1-1; no clear D. V was pared by 2 bases and J by 0 bases, with 10 bases between. Germline lookup yields CDR1 SEHNR and CDR2 FQNEAQ (reference sequence). The CDR3 length is 15 residues. The chain's CDR3 is CASSLNPVMNTEAFF. The CDR3 DNA sequence: TGTGCCAGCAGCTTAAACCCAGTTATGAACACTGAAGCTTTCTTT.

V usage is TRBV4-2 and J usage is TRBJ1-5; weak D call: TRBD1 (5 bases). This CDR3 has 15 residues. The V and J ends lost 3 bases and 4 bases respectively, with 13 bases between them. Germline CDR1 LGHNA, CDR2 YNFKEQ. The CDR3 bases are TGTGCCAGCAGCCAGGGGGGGTTCCCAAATCAGCCCCAGCATTTT. It yields the protein CASSQGGFPNQPQHF.

The V and J genes are TRBV10-2 and TRBJ2-5; D call uncertain. CDR1 is WSHSY and CDR2 is SAAADI in the germline V gene. This CDR3 region has 13 residues. The V end was cut by 0 bases, the J end by 7 bases, with 9 bases between. CDR3 protein: CASSESGWGTQYF. The CDR3, as DNA: TGCGCCAGCAGTGAGTCAGGCTGGGGGACCCAGTACTTC.

The V and J genes are TRBV5-4 and TRBJ2-7; no reliable D call. V was pared by 0 bases and J by 0 bases, with 13 bases between. There are 16 residues in the CDR3. Germline-derived CDR1 and CDR2 are SGHNT and YYREEE (reference sequence). The CDR3 sequence: CASSLAPSRPSYEQYF. The CDR3 nucleotides are TGTGCCAGCAGCTTGGCACCAAGCAGACCCTCCTACGAGCAGTACTTC.

CDR3 DNA: TGTGCCAGCAAGCCGGGGGCCGGGGAGCTGTTTTTT. It codes for CASKPGAGELFF. V gene TRBV2 combines with J gene TRBJ2-2, with a weak D call TRBD2 (6 bases). The length of the CDR3 is 12 residues. The germline V and J ends were trimmed by 7 bases and 6 bases, with 9 bases remaining between them. CDR1 and CDR2 (germline): SNHLY, FYNNEI.

CDR3 residues: CASSGGDTGALNEKLFF. The DNA for the CDR3 is TGTGCCAGCAGTGGAGGGGACACGGGGGCCCTTAATGAAAAACTGTTTTTT. This chain links TRBV7-2 with TRBJ1-4, with a possible D match to TRBD1 (6 bases). Trimming stripped 6 bases from V and 4 bases from J, with 21 bases between. CDR1 and CDR2 (germline): SGHTA, FQGNSA. The CDR3 is 17 residues long.

This clone came up once. CDR3 DNA: TGTGCCAGCAGCGTAAATCGGGGGAGCTCCTACAATGAGCAGTTCTTC. Encoded protein: CASSVNRGSSYNEQFF. The V call is TRBV9, the J call TRBJ2-1; D may be TRBD2 (6 bases). Germline V gives CDR1 SGDLS, CDR2 YYNGEE. The CDR3 contains 16 residues. Deletions cut 1 base from V and 0 bases from J, with 11 bases between.

This clone was seen only once. The chain is built from TRBV7-3 and TRBJ2-5; D unresolved. This CDR3 is 13 amino acids long. The V end lost 2 bases, the J end lost 0 bases, and 4 bases lay between the germline ends. Germline V lookup: CDR1 SGHTA, CDR2 FQGTGA. The DNA of the CDR3 is TGTGCCAGCAGCTTAGGAAACCAAGAGACCCAGTACTTC. Its translation is CASSLGNQETQYF.

This clone was found a few times. This chain uses TRBV7-9 with TRBJ1-1; D unclear. The CDR3 spans 13 residues. Germline-derived CDR1 and CDR2 are SEHNR and FQNEAQ (reference sequence). Trimming took 4 bases from V and 3 from J, leaving 9 bases between them. CDR3 in DNA: TGTGCCAGCAGCTCATGGAGGGACACTGAAGCTTTCTTT. This translates into CASSSWRDTEAFF.

This clone was picked up one time. The chain links TRBV23-1 to TRBJ1-5, with 9 bases identical to TRBD1. Being an ORF, TRBV23-1 has a function that is uncertain. Unmatched junction bases numbered 6, after V lost 1 base and J lost 2 bases. The CDR3 contains 17 residues. This CDR3 is CASSQWTGDDGNQPQHF. Here the CDR3 DNA reads TGCGCCAGCAGTCAATGGACAGGGGATGATGGCAATCAGCCCCAGCATTTT.